A selection of T cell receptor beta chains follows, all from one sample in a study of shared clonotypes between healthy human individuals. Profiled with immunoSEQ multiplex PCR; TCRdb holds only in-frame clones, not every one. Of about 2.5 million clones in the sample, about 90% were seen once. Sequenced material: naive CD4+ T cells from PBMCs. The receptors were sampled from a man between 18 and 29 years old in good health. Some clones in this sample may be carry-over from other donors' samples. The CDR3 runs from the conserved cysteine through the conserved F or W. Each record gives: D gene, J gene, V gene, CDR3 length, clone size, CDR3 DNA, CDR3 protein. D genes are given only for firm matches. Not all rows give a size; the values are once, few, many and, for expanded clones, a class.

TRBD2	TRBJ2-3	TRBV7-2	14	few	TGTGCCAGCAGCTTAGTGGGCGGGAGGGATACGCAGTATTTT	CASSLVGGRDTQYF
TRBD1	TRBJ1-1	TRBV7-2	14	.	TGTGCCAGCAGCCAAAGGGCAGGGGGCACTGAAGCTTTCTTT	CASSQRAGGTEAFF
TRBD1	TRBJ2-2	TRBV9	13	.	TGTGCCAGCAGCGGCAAGACAGGGCCAGTGCTGTTTTTT	CASSGKTGPVLFF
TRBD1	TRBJ1-2	TRBV6-5	13	once	TGTGCCAGCGTGGGACAGCTTAACTATGGCTACACCTTC	CASVGQLNYGYTF
.	TRBJ2-1	TRBV29-1	14	.	TGCAGCGTTCTGGCGGGAATGGTTTTCAATGAGCAGTTCTTC	CSVLAGMVFNEQFF
.	TRBJ1-5	TRBV11-1	15	few	TGTGCCAGCAGCGAAACCCCAGGAGGGACTCAGCCCCAGCATTTT	CASSETPGGTQPQHF
.	TRBJ1-2	TRBV2	11	few	TGTGCCAGCAGCCCCCTAGTTGGCTACACCTTC	CASSPLVGYTF
.	TRBJ2-7	TRBV5-1	15	.	TGCGCCAGCAGCTTAGGGAGTGGGACGGGCTACGAGCAGTACTTC	CASSLGSGTGYEQYF
.	TRBJ2-1	TRBV11-3	14	.	TGTGCCAGCAGCCATGCTAGGACATACTATGAGCAGTTCTTC	CASSHARTYYEQFF
.	TRBJ2-5	TRBV6-1	13	.	TGTGCCAGCAGTGATCGTGGAGTAGAGACCCAGTACTTC	CASSDRGVETQYF
.	TRBJ2-2	TRBV30	12	.	TGTGCCTGGAGATTAGGGTCCGGGGAGCTGTTTTTT	CAWRLGSGELFF
.	TRBJ2-7	TRBV6-1	14	.	TGTGCCACCAGCCTGATGGGAGGCTCCTACGAGCAGTACTTC	CATSLMGGSYEQYF
.	TRBJ1-1	TRBV19	14	.	TGTGCCAGTAGTGACCCACAGGTGAACACTGAAGCTTTCTTT	CASSDPQVNTEAFF
.	TRBJ1-1	TRBV6-6	14	.	TGTGCCAGCAGTTACTCAGGGTTGAACACTGAAGCTTTCTTT	CASSYSGLNTEAFF
TRBD2	TRBJ2-1	TRBV7-3	15	.	TGTGCCACTCGACTAGCGGGAGGGCTCGACAATGAGCAGTTCTTC	CATRLAGGLDNEQFF
TRBD2	TRBJ2-3	TRBV6-1	17	.	TGTGCCAGCAGTGTTAGCGGGAGGGCCGCGGGCCCAGATACGCAGTATTTT	CASSVSGRAAGPDTQYF
TRBD1	TRBJ2-3	TRBV18	15	.	TGTGCCAGCTCACCACTAGGGACAGGGGGAGATACGCAGTATTTT	CASSPLGTGGDTQYF
TRBD1	TRBJ1-4	TRBV5-1	17	.	TGCGCCAGCAGCACGGGACAGGGGGTCTCAACTAATGAAAAACTGTTTTTT	CASSTGQGVSTNEKLFF
.	TRBJ2-1	TRBV5-1	15	.	TGCGCCAGCAGCCCCGAAGGGGGTGTATACAATGAGCAGTTCTTC	CASSPEGGVYNEQFF
.	TRBJ1-6	TRBV7-8	14	.	TGTGCCAGCAGCTTCGAGAGGGGGTATTCCCCCCTCCACTTT	CASSFERGYSPLHF
.	TRBJ2-7	TRBV12-2	18	once	TGTGCAAGTCGCTTACGGGTTGGAGACGGTGAGAAATCATACGAGCAGTACTTC	CASRLRVGDGEKSYEQYF
.	TRBJ2-7	TRBV6-5	14	.	TGTGCCAGCAGTTCCACACGACAGACCTACGAGCAGTACTTC	CASSSTRQTYEQYF
.	TRBJ1-1	TRBV19	12	.	TGTGCCAGTAGTATCGTGGCGGGAGAAGCTTTCTTT	CASSIVAGEAFF
TRBD1	TRBJ1-5	TRBV6-6	13	.	TGTGCCAGCAAGGGGACAGGCAATCAGCCCCAGCATTTT	CASKGTGNQPQHF
.	TRBJ1-1	TRBV6-4	13	.	TGTGCCAGCAGTCAACAGGTGAACACTGAAGCTTTCTTT	CASSQQVNTEAFF
TRBD2	TRBJ2-7	TRBV28	14	.	TGTGCCAGCAGTTTGGGGGGGATGATCTACGAGCAGTACTTC	CASSLGGMIYEQYF
.	TRBJ2-6	TRBV7-3	16	.	TGTGCCAGCAGGGGCCGGGGGACAGCTGGGGCCAACGTCCTGACTTTC	CASRGRGTAGANVLTF
TRBD2	TRBJ2-2	TRBV19	16	once	TGTGCCAGTACCCGGACTAGCGGGAGGAAGGGCGGGGAGCTGTTTTTT	CASTRTSGRKGGELFF
.	TRBJ1-1	TRBV5-1	15	once	TGCGCCAGCAGCTTGGGGACGGCGGGGGACACTGAAGCTTTCTTT	CASSLGTAGDTEAFF
.	TRBJ2-1	TRBV2	14	.	TGTGCCAGCAAGCGTTCCCTCCCGTACAATGAGCAGTTCTTC	CASKRSLPYNEQFF
TRBD2	TRBJ2-1	TRBV28	17	.	TGTGCCAGCAGTCCGGGGACTAGCGGTATTACCTACAATGAGCAGTTCTTC	CASSPGTSGITYNEQFF
.	TRBJ2-3	TRBV6-4	17	.	TGTGCCAGCAGTGACACTCTTCTGGGGGAGGAAGGGGGCATACAGTATTTT	CASSDTLLGEEGGIQYF
.	TRBJ2-3	TRBV7-9	14	once	TGTGCCAGCAGCCCAGTATCCTCTTTGCCATCGCAGTATTTT	CASSPVSSLPSQYF
TRBD1	TRBJ1-1	TRBV19	14	.	TGTGCCAGTAGTATGGCCAGGGGGGGGAGTGAAGCTTTCTTT	CASSMARGGSEAFF
TRBD2	TRBJ2-5	TRBV4-2	18	.	TGTGCCAGCAGCCATCCCACCGGGCTGGCGGGAGGTAAAGAGACCCAGTACTTC	CASSHPTGLAGGKETQYF
.	TRBJ2-1	TRBV7-2	12	.	TGTGCCAGCAGCTTCCCCGCGGGTGAGCAGTTCTTC	CASSFPAGEQFF
.	TRBJ2-1	TRBV7-3	14	.	TGTGCCAGCAGCTTATGGGGCAGGGAGGATGAGCAGTTCTTC	CASSLWGREDEQFF
.	TRBJ2-7	TRBV27	13	.	TGTGCCAGCAGTTTATCTATATCGTCCGAGCAGTACTTC	CASSLSISSEQYF
.	TRBJ2-3	TRBV18	12	.	TGTGCCAGCTCACCACTTGGAGATACGCAGTATTTT	CASSPLGDTQYF
.	TRBJ2-1	TRBV18	15	.	TGTGCCAGCTCACCTACAGCAGGACTAAACAATGAGCAGTTCTTC	CASSPTAGLNNEQFF
TRBD1	TRBJ1-1	TRBV5-1	14	.	TGCGCCAGCAGCTTGTTGGGAACAGGGGCTGAAGCTTTCTTT	CASSLLGTGAEAFF
.	TRBJ2-3	TRBV5-4	14	.	TGTGCCAGCAGCTTGGAACTAGCAACAGATACGCAGTATTTT	CASSLELATDTQYF
TRBD1	TRBJ2-2	TRBV2	15	.	TGTGCCAGCAATCGACAGGGGGCGTCGGCCGGGGAGCTGTTTTTT	CASNRQGASAGELFF
.	TRBJ2-1	TRBV5-4	13	.	TGTGCCAGCAGCCCATCCAACTACAATGAGCAGTTCTTC	CASSPSNYNEQFF
TRBD1	TRBJ1-1	TRBV29-1	13	.	TGCAGCTTTCAGACAGGGACTAACACTGAAGCTTTCTTT	CSFQTGTNTEAFF
TRBD1	TRBJ2-2	TRBV25-1	15	.	TGTGCCAGCAGTGCGTCGGACAGGGCCACCGGGGAGCTGTTTTTT	CASSASDRATGELFF
TRBD1	TRBJ2-6	TRBV27	19	.	TGTGCCAGCAGTTTATCGACAGGGGTCCATTCCTCTGGGGCCAACGTCCTGACTTTC	CASSLSTGVHSSGANVLTF
.	TRBJ1-3	TRBV6-5	13	.	TGTGCCACCCCCCGGCGGGTGCTCAACACCATATATTTT	CATPRRVLNTIYF
TRBD1	TRBJ2-1	TRBV5-4	13	few	TGTGCCAGCAGCCCGGACAGGTACAATGAGCAGTTCTTC	CASSPDRYNEQFF
TRBD2	TRBJ2-5	TRBV5-1	16	.	TGCGCCAGCAGCGTTGGACTAGCGGGAGGCCAAGAGACCCAGTACTTC	CASSVGLAGGQETQYF
.	TRBJ2-3	TRBV29-1	15	once	TGCAGCGTTAAAGCCGCAACCACTAGCACAGATACGCAGTATTTT	CSVKAATTSTDTQYF
.	TRBJ2-5	TRBV4-1	14	once	TGCGCCAGCAGCCAGATGGGACTCCAAGAGACCCAGTACTTC	CASSQMGLQETQYF